This TCR beta chain was obtained from a study of blood T cell repertoires in COVID-19. Germline CDR1 is SGHDT and CDR2 is YYEEEE. J gave up 2 bases and V 1 base, and 6 bases lay outside the gene matches. The CDR3 has 17 amino acids. This clone was seen only once. The data were produced by immunoSEQ multiplex PCR, yet TCRdb's version contains in-frame clones alone and is incomplete. Of about 150,000 clones listed, about 89% were seen once; the top ten hold roughly 2.9%. The specimen sequenced was peripheral blood. The TCR comes from a man aged 55 to 70 with active or convalescent COVID-19. The rearrangement joins TRBV5-6 to TRBJ2-3; TRBD2 matches 11 bases. The CDR3: CASSLRRLAGSTDTQYF. The CDR3 DNA reads TGTGCCAGCAGCTTGAGGAGACTAGCGGGGTCCACAGATACGCAGTATTTT.